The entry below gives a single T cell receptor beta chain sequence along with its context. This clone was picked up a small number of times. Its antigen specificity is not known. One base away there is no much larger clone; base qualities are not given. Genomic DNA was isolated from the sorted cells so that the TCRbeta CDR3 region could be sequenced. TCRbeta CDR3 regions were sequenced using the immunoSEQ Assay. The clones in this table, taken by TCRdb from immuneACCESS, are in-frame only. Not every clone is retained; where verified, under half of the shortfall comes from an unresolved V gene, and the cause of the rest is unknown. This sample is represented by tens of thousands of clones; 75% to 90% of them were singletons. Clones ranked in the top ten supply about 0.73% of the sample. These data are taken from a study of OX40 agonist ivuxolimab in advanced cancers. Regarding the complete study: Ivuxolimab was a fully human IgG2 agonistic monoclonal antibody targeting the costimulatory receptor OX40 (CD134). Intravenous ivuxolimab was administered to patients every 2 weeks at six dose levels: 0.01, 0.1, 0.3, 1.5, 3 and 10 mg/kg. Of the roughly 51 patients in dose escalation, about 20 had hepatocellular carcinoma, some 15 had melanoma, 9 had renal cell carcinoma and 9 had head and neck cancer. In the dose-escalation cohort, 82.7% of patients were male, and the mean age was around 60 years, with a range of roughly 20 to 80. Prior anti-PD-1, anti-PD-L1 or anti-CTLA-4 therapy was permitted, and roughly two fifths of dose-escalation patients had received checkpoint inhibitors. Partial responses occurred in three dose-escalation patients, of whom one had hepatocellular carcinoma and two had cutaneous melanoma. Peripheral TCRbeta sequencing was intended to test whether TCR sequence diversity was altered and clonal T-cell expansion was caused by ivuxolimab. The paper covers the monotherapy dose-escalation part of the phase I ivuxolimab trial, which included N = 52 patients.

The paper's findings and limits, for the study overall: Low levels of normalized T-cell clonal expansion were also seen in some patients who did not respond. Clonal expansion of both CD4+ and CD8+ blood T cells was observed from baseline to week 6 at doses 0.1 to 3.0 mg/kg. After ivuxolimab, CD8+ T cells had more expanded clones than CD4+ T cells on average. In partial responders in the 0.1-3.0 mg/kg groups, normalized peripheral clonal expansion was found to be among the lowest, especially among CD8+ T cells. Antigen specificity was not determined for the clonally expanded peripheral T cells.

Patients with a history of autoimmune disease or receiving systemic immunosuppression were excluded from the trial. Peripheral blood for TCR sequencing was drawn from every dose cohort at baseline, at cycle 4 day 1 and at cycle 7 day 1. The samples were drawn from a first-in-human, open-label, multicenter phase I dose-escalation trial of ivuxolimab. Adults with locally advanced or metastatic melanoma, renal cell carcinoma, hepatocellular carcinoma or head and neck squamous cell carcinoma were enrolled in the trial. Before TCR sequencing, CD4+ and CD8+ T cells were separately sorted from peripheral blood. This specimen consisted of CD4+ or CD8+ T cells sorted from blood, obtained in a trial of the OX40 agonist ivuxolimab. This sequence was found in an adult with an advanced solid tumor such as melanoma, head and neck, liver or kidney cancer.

The DNA reads as follows: TGTGCCTGGAGTGTTAGGCTGAACACTGAAGCTTTCTTT. Translated, it gives CAWSVRLNTEAFF. The chain is encoded by TRBV30 joined to TRBJ1-1; the D gene remains uncertain. The germline V gene (reference sequence) gives CDR1 as GTSNPN and CDR2 as SVGIG. V sheds 0 bases and J sheds 0 bases, leaving 5 bases between their ends. Reading from cysteine to phenylalanine, the CDR3 counts 13 amino acids. Just CDR3 DNA is preserved here, 39 bases in frame from base 1. The entire variable domain, with the stretches around the CDR3 drawn from the reference TRBV30 and TRBJ1-1 proteins, is SQTIHQWPATLVQPVGSPLSLECTVEGTSNPNLYWYRQAAGRGLQLLFYSVGIGQISSEVPQNLSASRPQDRQFILSSKKLLLSDSGFYLCAWSVRLNTEAFFGQGTRLTVV.